The 23 T cell receptor beta chains presented below share a single source sample, sequenced in a study of T cells in Graves' hyperthyroidism and ophthalmopathy. RNA transcripts yielded amplified TCR beta CDR3 regions. First-round RT-PCR targeting the TCR CDR3 was performed with the HTBI primer set. TCRdb independently ran MiXCR on the multiplex PCR reads; one entry per CDR3 protein. The repertoire holds about 420,000 distinct CDR3 sequences, with about 15% as singletons. The sequencing input was blood. These receptor sequences come from a woman under 30 with Graves' hyperthyroidism.

This chain connects TRBV7-2 to TRBJ2-3; D perhaps matches TRBD2 (7 bases). V dropped 5 bases and J dropped 4 bases, with 22 bases sitting between them. The CDR3 loop spans 17 amino acids. The germline V gene has CDR1 SGHTA and CDR2 FQGNSA. The CDR3 coding sequence is TGTGCCAGCAGCCCGAATCTCTTAAGGGGGGGCCCAGATACGCAGTATTTT. Protein sequence: CASSPNLLRGGPDTQYF.

This rearrangement joins TRBV7-2 to TRBJ1-2, with 9 nucleotides matching TRBD1. Germline-derived CDR1 and CDR2 are SGHTA and FQGNSA. V shed 5 bases, J shed 8 bases, and the junction held 6 bases outside the gene matches. This CDR3 has 13 residues. CDR3 coding DNA: TGTGCCAGCAGCGTTGGGACAGGGAAAGGCTACACCTTC. It specifies CASSVGTGKGYTF.

This clonotype was detected many times. The rearrangement uses TRBV7-9 and TRBJ2-1; TRBD2 is a possible D gene (7 bases). Germline CDR1 is SEHNR and CDR2 is FQNEAQ (reference sequence). V was trimmed by 4 bases and J by 5 bases, leaving 9 bases between them. The CDR3 sequence is 13 residues long. CDR3 DNA sequence: TGTGCCAGCAGCTGGGAGGGGGACAATGAGCAGTTCTTC. It encodes CASSWEGDNEQFF.

At least ten counts were recorded for this clonotype. The chain uses TRBV5-5 and TRBJ2-3, with D possibly matching TRBD1 (6 bases). The CDR3 contains 15 residues. The germline V gene has CDR1 SGHKS and CDR2 YYEKEE (reference sequence). The V gene lost 4 bases and the J gene lost 5 bases, with 17 bases spanning the gap. This CDR3 reads CASSGRQVTVDTQYF. The CDR3 coding sequence is TGTGCCAGCAGCGGCCGACAGGTGACGGTAGATACGCAGTATTTT.

The rearrangement links TRBV7-3 to TRBJ2-7; D gene uncertain. The CDR3 consists of 14 residues. The germline V and J ends were trimmed by 5 bases and 2 bases, with 13 bases remaining between them. Germline lookup yields CDR1 SGHTA and CDR2 FQGTGA. The CDR3 sequence: CASSPQPQTYEQYF. The DNA of the CDR3 is TGTGCCAGCAGCCCCCAACCCCAGACCTACGAGCAGTACTTC.

As concerns this clonotype: A clone one base away is much larger, so this may be a read error. The rearrangement uses TRBV9 and TRBJ2-3; D is uncertain. The CDR3 is made up of 12 amino acids. Germline V lookup: CDR1 SGDLS, CDR2 YYNGEE. V was clipped by 0 bases and J by 5 bases, with 4 bases between them. CDR3 sequence reads: CASSVVEDTQYF. CDR3 coding DNA: TGTGCCAGCAGCGTAGTAGAAGATACGCAGTATTTT.

This clonotype was seen repeatedly, ten times or more. The chain recombines TRBV6-4 with TRBJ1-1; D call uncertain. Trimming shortened V by 6 bases and J by 1 base, and 12 bases separated the two germline ends. CDR1 is MRHNA, CDR2 SNTAGT, per germline. This CDR3 region has 14 residues. CDR3 protein: CASRRNIRNTEAFF. The CDR3 DNA sequence: TGTGCCAGCAGGAGGAACATTAGGAACACTGAAGCTTTCTTT.

This clonotype was picked up many times. V usage is TRBV3-1 and J usage is TRBJ2-7, with D perhaps matching TRBD1 or TRBD2 (5 bases each). The germline gives CDR1 LGHDT, CDR2 YNNKEL (reference sequence). This CDR3 has 12 amino acids. V was pared by 1 base and J by 8 bases, with 9 bases between. DNA for the CDR3: TGTGCCAGCAGCCAAGCGGGGACCCAGCAGTACTTC. It yields the protein CASSQAGTQQYF.

There are many counts of this clonotype. Compared with germline, one end of the junction differs, possibly owing to a read error. The chain couples TRBV11-3 to TRBJ1-1; D unresolved. Germline loops: CDR1 SGHNT, CDR2 YENEEA. The CDR3 is 14 residues long. The CDR3, as DNA: TGTGCCAGCAGCTTAGGGGCCGAGAACACTGAAACTTTCTTT. It codes for CASSLGAENTETFF.

This clonotype was counted ten times or more. This sequence joins TRBV20-1 and TRBJ2-1; the match to TRBD2 covers 9 bases. Trimming at V came to 6 bases and at J to 6 bases, leaving 9 bases not matched to a gene. CDR1 and CDR2 from the germline V gene are DFQATT and SNEGSKA (reference sequence). CDR3 length equals 14 residues. CDR3 loop: CSADDGAGGNEQFF. In DNA, the CDR3 is TGCAGTGCGGACGATGGAGCGGGAGGCAATGAGCAGTTCTTC.

This clonotype was picked up many times. This rearrangement joins TRBV5-1 to TRBJ1-2, with 9 bases fitting TRBD1. The CDR3 consists of 15 residues. Germline V gene data show CDR1 as SGHRS and CDR2 as YFSETQ. V was clipped by 4 bases and J by 6 bases; unmatched bases: 10. The CDR3 region has the DNA TGCGCCAGCAGCACAGGACAGGGGATTATGGATGGCTACACCTTC. Translation gives CASSTGQGIMDGYTF.

This clonotype was counted many times. The rearrangement links TRBV9 to TRBJ2-3, with D possibly TRBD2 on 5 matching bases. The CDR3 extends over 15 amino acids. With 0 bases removed from V and 4 bases from J, the gap between germline ends came to 12 bases. From germline, CDR1 is SGDLS and CDR2 YYNGEE. The CDR3 DNA reads TGTGCCAGCAGCGTAGGGGGTCACGGGGCAGATACGCAGTATTTT. Protein product: CASSVGGHGADTQYF.

The count of this clonotype is one. J is TRBJ2-7 and V is TRBV5-6, with 10 bases aligning to TRBD2. Germline V lookup: CDR1 SGHDT, CDR2 YYEEEE. V gave up 4 bases and J gave up 5 bases; unmatched junction bases: 6. The CDR3 has 14 amino acids. CDR3 in amino acids: CASSDPSGSDEQYF. In DNA form, the CDR3 reads TGTGCCAGCAGCGACCCTAGCGGGAGTGACGAGCAGTACTTC.

This clonotype was counted many times. V and J are TRBV20-1 and TRBJ1-2; the D gene is possibly TRBD1 (5 bases). CDR3 length equals 15 residues. In germline, CDR1 is DFQATT, CDR2 SNEGSKA (reference sequence). V was pared by 0 bases and J by 2 bases, with 13 bases between. CDR3 sequence (DNA): TGCAGTGCTAGAGATCGGCAGGGAGTCAACTATGGCTACACCTTC. It is translated as CSARDRQGVNYGYTF.

This clonotype came up many times. This sequence joins TRBV28 and TRBJ1-5, with D tentatively TRBD1 (6 bases). The CDR3 totals 14 residues. CDR1 MDHEN and CDR2 SYDVKM come from the germline V gene. V lost 3 bases to trimming and J lost 6 bases, with 12 bases between them. This CDR3 reads CASSFFGGGQPQHF. The CDR3 DNA is TGTGCCAGCAGTTTTTTTGGAGGGGGTCAGCCCCAGCATTTT.

The chain has TRBV30 and TRBJ2-3; a weak D match, TRBD2 (6 bases). The V gene lost 7 bases and the J gene lost 4 bases, with 18 bases spanning the gap. The germline CDR1 and CDR2 sequences are GTSNPN and SVGIG (reference sequence). The CDR3 length is 14 residues. CDR3 protein: CASGTQTYPDTQYF. Written as DNA, the CDR3 is TGTGCCTCCGGGACTCAGACCTACCCAGATACGCAGTATTTT.

This clonotype was recorded at least ten times. The chain has TRBV12-3 or TRBV12-4 and TRBJ2-7; 11 bases are shared with TRBD2. The CDR3 totals 17 residues. V shed 4 bases and J 6 bases; nucleotides not matched to a gene: 14. This CDR3 is CASSSSSGSGRAPEQYF. CDR3 DNA sequence: TGTGCCAGCAGTTCGTCCTCCGGTAGCGGGAGGGCCCCCGAGCAGTACTTC.

This clonotype was seen many times. In DNA form, the CDR3 reads TGCAGTGCCGCCGGGACTAGCAGGGCCTACGAGCAGTACTTC. This sequence encodes CSAAGTSRAYEQYF. V gene TRBV20-1 combines with J gene TRBJ2-7; the match to TRBD2 covers 9 bases. Per the germline V gene, CDR1 is DFQATT and CDR2 is SNEGSKA (reference sequence). Trimming took 6 bases from V and 2 from J; bases not matched to a gene: 8. The CDR3 spans 14 residues.

This chain links TRBV19 with TRBJ1-2, with D tentatively TRBD1 (5 bases). Trimming pared 7 bases from V and 5 bases from J, leaving 11 bases between. This CDR3 is built from 12 residues. The germline V gene encodes CDR1 LNHDA and CDR2 SQIVND (reference sequence). The CDR3 here is CASTGRVYGYTF. CDR3 bases: TGTGCCAGTACGGGACGGGTATATGGCTACACCTTC.

This clonotype turned up a few times. The gene calls are TRBV19 and TRBJ2-3; D remains ambiguous. The V and J ends lost 3 bases and 0 bases respectively, with 7 bases between them. This CDR3 region has 14 residues. Germline V gene sequence: CDR1 LNHDA, CDR2 SQIVND (reference sequence). The CDR3 bases are TGTGCCAGTAGTATTGGCACGAGCACAGATACGCAGTATTTT. Protein sequence: CASSIGTSTDTQYF.

The sample holds many counts of this clonotype. The chain joins TRBV6-1 to TRBJ2-1, with a weak D call TRBD1 (5 bases). In germline, CDR1 is MNHNS, CDR2 SASEGT. Trimming pared 3 bases from V and 2 bases from J, leaving 5 bases between. There are 13 residues in the CDR3. For the CDR3, the DNA is TGTGCCAGCAGTGAGGACACCTACAATGAGCAGTTCTTC. This codes for CASSEDTYNEQFF.

This clonotype was seen ten or more times. V and J are TRBV5-8 and TRBJ2-3; TRBD1 agrees at 10 bases. J lost 2 bases, V lost 4 bases, and 7 bases had no gene match. The CDR3 has 16 amino acids. The germline CDR1 and CDR2 sequences are SGHTS and YDEGEE. This CDR3 reads CASSRGQGVNTDTQYF. The CDR3 DNA sequence: TGTGCCAGCAGCAGAGGACAGGGGGTTAACACAGATACGCAGTATTTT.

This clonotype was seen repeatedly, ten times or more. The chain is built from TRBV6-6 and TRBJ1-1; possibly TRBD1 for D (6 bases). Trimming pared 1 base from V and 1 base from J, leaving 13 bases between. This CDR3 comprises 16 residues. Germline V gene lookup returns CDR1 MNHNY and CDR2 SVGAGI (reference sequence). CDR3 sequence reads: CASSYLQGSPNTEAFF. CDR3 nucleotides: TGTGCCAGCAGTTACTTACAGGGTTCGCCGAACACTGAAGCTTTCTTT.